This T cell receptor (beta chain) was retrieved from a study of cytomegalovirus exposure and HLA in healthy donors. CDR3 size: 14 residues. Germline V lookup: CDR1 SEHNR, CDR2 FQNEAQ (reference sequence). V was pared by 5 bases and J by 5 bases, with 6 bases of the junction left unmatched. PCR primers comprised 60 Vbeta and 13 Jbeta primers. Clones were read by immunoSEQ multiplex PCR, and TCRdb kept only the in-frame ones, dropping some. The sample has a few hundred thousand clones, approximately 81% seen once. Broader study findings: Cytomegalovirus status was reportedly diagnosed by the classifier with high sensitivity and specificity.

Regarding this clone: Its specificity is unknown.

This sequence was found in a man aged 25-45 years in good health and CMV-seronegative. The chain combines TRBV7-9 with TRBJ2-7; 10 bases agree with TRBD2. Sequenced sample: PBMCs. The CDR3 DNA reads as TGTGCCAGCAGCCCGTTACTAGCGGGGAACGAGCAGTACTTC. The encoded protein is CASSPLLAGNEQYF.